This entry is about one T cell receptor (beta chain). Its antigen is currently unknown. Clones were sequenced by immunoSEQ multiplex PCR, and TCRdb holds only the in-frame ones, with some missing. The repertoire holds tens of thousands of clones, 70% to 80% seen once, with approximately 9.5% in the top ten. This CDR3 has 15 residues. Germline V gene lookup returns CDR1 SGHDT and CDR2 YYEEEE. V was cut by 0 bases and J by 0 bases, with 10 bases left in between. The data were taken from a study of a mutant IDH1 vaccine in newly diagnosed glioma. Overall study: The patients received vaccinations eight times, in weeks 1, 3, 5, 7, 11, 15, 19 and 23.

Time point specified: week 11, during vaccination. Mutant IDH1 20-mer peptide, at 300 ug, made up each vaccine dose, with topical imiquimod. The receptor was isolated from a woman younger than 30 with glioma. Sequencing used PBMCs, obtained from a glioma patient whose treatment included an IDH1 peptide vaccine. The chain carries TRBV5-6 and TRBJ2-7; D is uncertain. The CDR3 nucleotides read TGTGCCAGCAGCTTGGGCGGCGGAAGCTCCTACGAGCAGTACTTC. Protein: CASSLGGGSSYEQYF.